The entry below gives a single TCR beta chain sequence along with its context. This record belongs to a study of blood T cell repertoires in COVID-19. Study as a whole: Acute-phase and convalescent COVID-19 samples originated in the United States, Italy and Spain. PBMCs, B-cell-depleted T cells, or T cells provided the cDNA or gDNA that made up the material.

Germline V lookup: CDR1 SQVTM, CDR2 ANQGSEA. The CDR3 sequence is 13 residues long. The V and J ends lost 6 bases and 3 bases respectively, with 12 bases between them. Original processing notes: Amplified reference gene primers provided the basis for estimating nucleated cell counts. The repertoire was sequenced with immunoSEQ multiplex PCR; TCRdb's copy has only in-frame clones and lacks some. The D gene and trimming were derived from the DNA, and the V and J assignments and clone size from that table. The top ten hold around 2.7% of the sample, which has some 70,000 clones, roughly 90% seen once. Sequenced input: peripheral blood. This clonotype originated in a man aged 70-80 years with active or convalescent COVID-19. This sequence joins TRBV29-1 and TRBJ1-5; weak D call: TRBD1 (6 bases). This CDR3 reads CSVQDRPNQPQHF. The CDR3 DNA reads as TGCAGCGTCCAGGACAGACCCAATCAGCCCCAGCATTTT.